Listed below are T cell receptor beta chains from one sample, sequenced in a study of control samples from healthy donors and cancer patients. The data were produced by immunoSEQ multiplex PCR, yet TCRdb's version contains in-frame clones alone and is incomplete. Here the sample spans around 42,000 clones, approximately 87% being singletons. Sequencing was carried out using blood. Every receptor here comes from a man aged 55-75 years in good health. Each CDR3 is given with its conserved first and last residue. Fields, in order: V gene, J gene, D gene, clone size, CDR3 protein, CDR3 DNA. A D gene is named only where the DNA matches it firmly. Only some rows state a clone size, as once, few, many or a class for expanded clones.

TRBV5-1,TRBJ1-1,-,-,CASYPGGSNTEAFF,TGCGCCAGCTACCCGGGTGGGTCGAACACTGAAGCTTTCTTT
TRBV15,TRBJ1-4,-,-,CATSRARDGWNEKLFF,TGTGCCACCAGCAGAGCGAGGGACGGCTGGAATGAAAAACTGTTTTTT
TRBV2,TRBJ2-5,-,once,CASISGLGGETQYF,TGTGCCAGCATCAGCGGTCTAGGCGGGGAGACCCAGTACTTC
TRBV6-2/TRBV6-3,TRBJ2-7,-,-,CASSYGTGHSSYEQYF,TGTGCCAGCAGTTACGGTACGGGACATAGCTCCTACGAGCAGTACTTC
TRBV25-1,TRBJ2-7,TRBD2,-,CASSGVLAGVQEQYF,TGTGCCAGCAGTGGAGTACTAGCGGGAGTACAAGAGCAGTACTTC
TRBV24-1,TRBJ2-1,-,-,CAIQGTGHLYNEQFF,TGTGCCATACAAGGTACAGGGCACCTTTACAATGAGCAGTTCTTC
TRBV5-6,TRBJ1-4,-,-,CASSSPIGQLLGGLFF,TGTGCCAGCAGCTCCCCCATCGGACAGCTCCTTGGGGGACTGTTTTTT
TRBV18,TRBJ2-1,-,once,CASSPQGVRGTHNEQFF,TGTGCCAGCTCACCACAAGGAGTCAGGGGAACCCACAATGAGCAGTTCTTC
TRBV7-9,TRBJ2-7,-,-,CASSSPRGAISYEQYF,TGTGCCAGCAGCTCCCCCAGGGGGGCTATATCCTACGAGCAGTACTTC
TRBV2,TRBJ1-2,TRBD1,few,CASSEGRDRAGYTF,TGTGCCAGCAGTGAGGGTCGGGACAGGGCAGGCTACACCTTC
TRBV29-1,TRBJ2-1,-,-,CSVVRSSYNEQFF,TGCAGCGTTGTCCGGAGCTCCTACAATGAGCAGTTCTTC
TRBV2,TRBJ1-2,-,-,CASNFEGTASGNTF,TGTGCCAGCAACTTTGAGGGGACGGCCTCGGGTAACACCTTC
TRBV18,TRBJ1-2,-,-,CASSPLEGSGYTF,TGTGCCAGCTCACCACTTGAGGGTTCGGGCTACACCTTC
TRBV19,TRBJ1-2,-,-,CASRRGLLSQVPYGYTF,TGTGCCAGTAGGCGGGGACTCCTGTCGCAGGTCCCCTATGGCTACACCTTC
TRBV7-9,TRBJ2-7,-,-,CASSFSGLASYEQYF,TGTGCCAGCAGCTTCTCCGGACTCGCTTCCTACGAGCAGTACTTC
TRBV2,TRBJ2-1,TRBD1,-,CASRGWTGLNNEQFF,TGTGCCAGCAGGGGGTGGACAGGGCTTAACAATGAGCAGTTCTTC
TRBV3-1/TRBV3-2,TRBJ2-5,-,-,CASSREGPLETQYF,TGTGCCAGCAGCCGTGAAGGTCCTCTTGAGACCCAGTACTTC
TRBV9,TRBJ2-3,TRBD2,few,CASSVDSGRNADTQYF,TGTGCCAGCAGCGTAGACAGCGGGAGAAACGCAGATACGCAGTATTTT
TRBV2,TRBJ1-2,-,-,CASRGQRVNYGYTF,TGTGCCAGCAGAGGACAGCGGGTTAACTATGGCTACACCTTC
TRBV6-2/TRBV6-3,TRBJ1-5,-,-,CASSYSTAPQPQHF,TGTGCCAGCAGTTACTCGACGGCTCCTCAGCCCCAGCATTTT
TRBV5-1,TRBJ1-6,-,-,CASSSGEPYNSPLHF,TGCGCCAGCAGCTCGGGGGAACCCTATAATTCACCCCTCCACTTT
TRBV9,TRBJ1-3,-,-,CASSVRWGAISGNTIYF,TGTGCCAGCAGCGTACGTTGGGGGGCCATCTCTGGAAACACCATATATTTT
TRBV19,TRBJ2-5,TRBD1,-,CASRGQGEETQYF,TGTGCCAGTAGGGGACAGGGGGAAGAGACCCAGTACTTC
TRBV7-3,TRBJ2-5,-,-,CASSSGAKETQYF,TGTGCCAGCAGCTCTGGGGCTAAAGAGACCCAGTACTTC
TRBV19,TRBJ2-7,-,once,CASSISSGQGSYEQYF,TGTGCCAGTAGTATCTCATCAGGGCAGGGCTCCTACGAGCAGTACTTC
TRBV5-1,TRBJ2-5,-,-,CASSPSRGDQETQYF,TGCGCCAGCAGCCCGAGCAGGGGAGACCAAGAGACCCAGTACTTC